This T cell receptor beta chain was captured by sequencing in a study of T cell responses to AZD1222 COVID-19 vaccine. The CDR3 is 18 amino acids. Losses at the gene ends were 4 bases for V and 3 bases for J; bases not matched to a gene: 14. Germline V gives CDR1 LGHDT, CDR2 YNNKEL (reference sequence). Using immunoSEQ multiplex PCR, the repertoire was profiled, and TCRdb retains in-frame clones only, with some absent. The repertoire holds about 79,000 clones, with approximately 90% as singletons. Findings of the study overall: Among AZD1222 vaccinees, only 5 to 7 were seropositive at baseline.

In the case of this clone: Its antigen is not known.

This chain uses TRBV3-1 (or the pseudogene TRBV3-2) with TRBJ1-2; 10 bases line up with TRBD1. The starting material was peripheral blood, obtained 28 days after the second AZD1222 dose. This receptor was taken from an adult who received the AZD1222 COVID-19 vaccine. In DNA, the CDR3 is TGTGCCAGCAGCCCCTTTTCCGGGACAGGGGTTTCTTACTATGGCTACACCTTC. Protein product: CASSPFSGTGVSYYGYTF.